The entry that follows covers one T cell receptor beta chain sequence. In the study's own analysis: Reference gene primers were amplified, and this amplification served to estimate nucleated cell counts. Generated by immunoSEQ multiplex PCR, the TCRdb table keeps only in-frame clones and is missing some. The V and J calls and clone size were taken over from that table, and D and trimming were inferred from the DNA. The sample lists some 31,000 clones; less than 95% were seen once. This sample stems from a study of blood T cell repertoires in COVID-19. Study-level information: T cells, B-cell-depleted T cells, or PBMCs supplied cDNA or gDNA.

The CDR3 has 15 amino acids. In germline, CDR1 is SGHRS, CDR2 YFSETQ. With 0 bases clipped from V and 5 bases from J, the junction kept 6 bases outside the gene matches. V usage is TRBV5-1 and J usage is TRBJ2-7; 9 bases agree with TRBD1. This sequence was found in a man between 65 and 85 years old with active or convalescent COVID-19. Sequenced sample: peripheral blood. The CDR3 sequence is CASSLGLDRGHEQYF. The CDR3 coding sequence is TGCGCCAGCAGCTTGGGGTTGGACAGGGGCCACGAGCAGTACTTC.